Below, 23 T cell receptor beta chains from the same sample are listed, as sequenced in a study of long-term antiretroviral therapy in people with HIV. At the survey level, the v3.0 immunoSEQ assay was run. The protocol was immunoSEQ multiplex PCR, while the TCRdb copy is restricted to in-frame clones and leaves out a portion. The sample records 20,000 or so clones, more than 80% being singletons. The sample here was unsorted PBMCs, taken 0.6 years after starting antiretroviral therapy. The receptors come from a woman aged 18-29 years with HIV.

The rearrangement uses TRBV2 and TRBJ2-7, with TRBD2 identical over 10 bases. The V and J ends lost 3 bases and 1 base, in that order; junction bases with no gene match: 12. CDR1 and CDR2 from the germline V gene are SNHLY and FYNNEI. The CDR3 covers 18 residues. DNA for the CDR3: TGTGCCAGCAGTGACCGGGCTAGCGGGGGCAACCCTTCCTACGAGCAGTACTTC. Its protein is CASSDRASGGNPSYEQYF.

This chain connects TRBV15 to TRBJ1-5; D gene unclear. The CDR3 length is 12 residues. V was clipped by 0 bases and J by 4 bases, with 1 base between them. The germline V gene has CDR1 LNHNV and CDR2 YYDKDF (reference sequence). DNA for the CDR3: TGTGCCACCAGCAGAGAAAATCAGCCCCAGCATTTT. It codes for CATSRENQPQHF.

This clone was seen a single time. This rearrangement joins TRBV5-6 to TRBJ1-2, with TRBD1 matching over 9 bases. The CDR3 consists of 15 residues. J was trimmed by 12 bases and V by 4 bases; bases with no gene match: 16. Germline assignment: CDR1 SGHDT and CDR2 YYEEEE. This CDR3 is CASSNYRGLVLGDTF. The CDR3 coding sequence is TGTGCCAGCAGCAACTACAGGGGGCTGGTCCTTGGGGACACCTTC.

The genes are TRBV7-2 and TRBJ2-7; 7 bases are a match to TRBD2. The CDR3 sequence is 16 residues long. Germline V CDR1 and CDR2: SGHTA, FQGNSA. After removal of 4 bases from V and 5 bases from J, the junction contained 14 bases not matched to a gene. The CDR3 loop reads CASSSSGLARTHEQYF. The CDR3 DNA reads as TGTGCCAGCAGCTCTAGCGGACTGGCACGGACCCACGAGCAGTACTTC.

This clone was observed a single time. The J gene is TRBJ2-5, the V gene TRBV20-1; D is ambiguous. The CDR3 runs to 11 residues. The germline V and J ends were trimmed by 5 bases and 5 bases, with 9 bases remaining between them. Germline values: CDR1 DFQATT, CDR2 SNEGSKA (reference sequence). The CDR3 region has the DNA TGCAGTGCTTGGAGTAGGGAGACCCAGTACTTC. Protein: CSAWSRETQYF.

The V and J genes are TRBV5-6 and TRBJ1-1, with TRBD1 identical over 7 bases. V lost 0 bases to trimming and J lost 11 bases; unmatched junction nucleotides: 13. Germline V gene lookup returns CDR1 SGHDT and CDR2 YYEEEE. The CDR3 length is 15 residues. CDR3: CASSLALGTAGMAFF. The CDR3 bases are TGTGCCAGCAGCTTGGCTCTCGGGACAGCCGGGATGGCTTTCTTT.

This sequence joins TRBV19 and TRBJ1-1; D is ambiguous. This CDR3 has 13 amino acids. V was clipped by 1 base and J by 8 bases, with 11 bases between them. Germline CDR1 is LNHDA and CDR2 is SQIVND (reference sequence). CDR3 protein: CASSIGGLREAFF. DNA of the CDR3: TGTGCCAGTAGTATAGGAGGGTTAAGGGAAGCTTTCTTT.

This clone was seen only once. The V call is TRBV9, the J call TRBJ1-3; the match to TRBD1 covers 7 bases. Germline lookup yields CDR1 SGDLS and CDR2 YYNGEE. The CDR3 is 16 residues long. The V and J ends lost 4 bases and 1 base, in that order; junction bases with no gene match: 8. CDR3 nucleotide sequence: TGTGCCAGCAGCTCAGGGACAGCTGCTTCTGGAAACACCATATATTTT. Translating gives CASSSGTAASGNTIYF.

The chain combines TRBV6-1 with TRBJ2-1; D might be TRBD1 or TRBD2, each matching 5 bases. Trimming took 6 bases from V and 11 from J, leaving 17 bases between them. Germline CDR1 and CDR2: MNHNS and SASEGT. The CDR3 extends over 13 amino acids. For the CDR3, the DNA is TGTGCCAGCAGCCCGTTTTTTTCGGGACAGCAGTTCTTC. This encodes CASSPFFSGQQFF.

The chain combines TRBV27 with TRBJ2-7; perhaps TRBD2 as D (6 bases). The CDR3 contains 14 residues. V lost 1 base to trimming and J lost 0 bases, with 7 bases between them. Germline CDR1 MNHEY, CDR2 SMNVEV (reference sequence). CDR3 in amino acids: CASSLYGSSYEQYF. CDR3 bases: TGTGCCAGCAGTTTATACGGGAGCTCCTACGAGCAGTACTTC.

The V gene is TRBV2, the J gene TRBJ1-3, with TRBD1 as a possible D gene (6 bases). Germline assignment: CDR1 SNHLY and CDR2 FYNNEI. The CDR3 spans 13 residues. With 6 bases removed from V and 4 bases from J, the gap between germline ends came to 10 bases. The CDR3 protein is CASRDDRGNTIYF. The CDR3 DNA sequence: TGTGCCAGCAGGGATGACAGGGGAAACACCATATATTTT. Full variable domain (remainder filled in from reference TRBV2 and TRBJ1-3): EPEVTQTPSHQVTQMGQEVILRCVPISNHLYFYWYRQILGQKVEFLVSFYNNEISEKSEIFDDQFSVERPDGSNFTLKIRSTKLEDSAMYFCASRDDRGNTIYFGEGSWLTVV.

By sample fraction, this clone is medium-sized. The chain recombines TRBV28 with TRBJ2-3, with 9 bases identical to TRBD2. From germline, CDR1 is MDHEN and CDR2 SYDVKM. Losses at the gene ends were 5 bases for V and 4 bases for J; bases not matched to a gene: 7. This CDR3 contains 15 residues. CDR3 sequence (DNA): TGTGCCAGCAGTCCATTAGCGGGAGAGGCAGATACGCAGTATTTT. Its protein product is CASSPLAGEADTQYF.

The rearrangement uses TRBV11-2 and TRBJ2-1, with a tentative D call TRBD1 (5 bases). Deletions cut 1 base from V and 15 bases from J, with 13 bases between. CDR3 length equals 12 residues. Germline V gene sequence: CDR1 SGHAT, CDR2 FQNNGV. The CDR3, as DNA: TGTGCCAGCAGCTTAGGCTTCAGGGTGATGTTCTTC. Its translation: CASSLGFRVMFF.

The CDR3 region has the DNA TGTGCCAGCAGCCCGAGGGGCTCCTACAATGAGCAGTTCTTC. Translation gives CASSPRGSYNEQFF. V and J are TRBV4-2 and TRBJ2-1; perhaps D is TRBD1 or TRBD2 (5 bases each). The CDR3 is 14 amino acids. Germline lookup yields CDR1 LGHNA and CDR2 YNFKEQ. V dropped 4 bases and J dropped 0 bases, with 7 bases sitting between them.

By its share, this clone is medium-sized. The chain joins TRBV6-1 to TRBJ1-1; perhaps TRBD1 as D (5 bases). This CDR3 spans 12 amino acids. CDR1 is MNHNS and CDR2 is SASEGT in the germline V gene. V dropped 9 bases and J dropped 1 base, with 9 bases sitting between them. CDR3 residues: CASGDWNTEAFF. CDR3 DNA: TGTGCCAGTGGGGACTGGAACACTGAAGCTTTCTTT.

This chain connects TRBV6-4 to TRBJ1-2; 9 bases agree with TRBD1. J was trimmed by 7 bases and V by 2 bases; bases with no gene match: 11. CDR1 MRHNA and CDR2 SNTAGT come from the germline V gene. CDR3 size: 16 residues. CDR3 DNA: TGTGCCAGCAGTGACGATCCGGGACAGGGAATGGGTGGCTACACCTTC. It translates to CASSDDPGQGMGGYTF.

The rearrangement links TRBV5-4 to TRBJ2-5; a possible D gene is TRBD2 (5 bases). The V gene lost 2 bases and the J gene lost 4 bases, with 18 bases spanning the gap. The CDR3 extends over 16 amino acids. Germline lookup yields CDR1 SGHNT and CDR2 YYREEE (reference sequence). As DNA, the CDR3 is TGTGCCAGCAGCTTCGGGGAAACCGCCGGAGGAGAGACCCAGTACTTC. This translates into CASSFGETAGGETQYF.

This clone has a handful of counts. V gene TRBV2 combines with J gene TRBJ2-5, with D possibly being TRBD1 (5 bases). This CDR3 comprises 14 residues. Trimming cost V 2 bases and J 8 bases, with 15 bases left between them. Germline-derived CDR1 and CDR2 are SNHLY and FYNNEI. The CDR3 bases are TGTGCCAGCAGTGAACAGGGCTCGGGTGATACCCAGTACTTC. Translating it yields CASSEQGSGDTQYF.

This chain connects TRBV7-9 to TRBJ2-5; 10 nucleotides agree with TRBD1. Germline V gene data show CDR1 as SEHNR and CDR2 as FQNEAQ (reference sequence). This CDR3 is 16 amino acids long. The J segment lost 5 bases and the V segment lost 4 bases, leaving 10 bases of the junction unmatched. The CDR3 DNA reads TGTGCCAGCAGCTCATCACGACAGGGGGCCGGGGAGACCCAGTACTTC. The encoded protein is CASSSSRQGAGETQYF.

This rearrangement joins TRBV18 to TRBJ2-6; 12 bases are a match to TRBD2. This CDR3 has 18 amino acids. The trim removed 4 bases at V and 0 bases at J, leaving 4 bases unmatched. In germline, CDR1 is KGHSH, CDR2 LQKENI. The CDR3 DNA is TGTGCCAGCTCACTTCAGACTAGCGGGAGCTCTGGGGCCAACGTCCTGACTTTC. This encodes CASSLQTSGSSGANVLTF.

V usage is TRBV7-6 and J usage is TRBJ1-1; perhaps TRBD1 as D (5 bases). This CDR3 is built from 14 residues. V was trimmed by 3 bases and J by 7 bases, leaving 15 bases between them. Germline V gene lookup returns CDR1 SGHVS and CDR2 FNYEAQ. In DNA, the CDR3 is TGTGCCAGCAGCTTTATCGACAGACCTTTTGAAGCTTTCTTT. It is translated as CASSFIDRPFEAFF.

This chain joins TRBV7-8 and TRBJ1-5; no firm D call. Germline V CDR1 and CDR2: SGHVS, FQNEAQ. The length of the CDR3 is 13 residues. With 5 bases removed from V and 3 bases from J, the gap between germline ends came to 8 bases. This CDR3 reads CASSRGINQPQHF. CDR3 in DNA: TGTGCCAGCAGCAGAGGGATCAATCAGCCCCAGCATTTT.

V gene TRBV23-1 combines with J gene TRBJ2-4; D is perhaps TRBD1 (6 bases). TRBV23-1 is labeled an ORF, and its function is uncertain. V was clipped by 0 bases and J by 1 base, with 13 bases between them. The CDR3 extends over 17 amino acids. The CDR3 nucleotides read TGCGCCAGCAGTCAATCGATCACAGGGAAGGCCAAAAACATTCAGTACTTC. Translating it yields CASSQSITGKAKNIQYF.